Listed here is a single T cell receptor (beta chain). The antigen is unknown. V was trimmed by 0 bases and J by 3 bases, leaving 20 bases between them. The CDR3 has 18 residues. CDR1 is LGHNA, CDR2 YNFKEQ, per germline. TCRdb keeps only in-frame clones here, not all; method: immunoSEQ multiplex PCR. The table has tens of thousands of clones, 89% seen once; the top ten hold 7% to 10%. These data are taken from a study of T cell responses to AZD1222 COVID-19 vaccine. Study-wide results and limits: An increase in Spike-specific TCR breadth and depth was observed after two AZD1222 doses. Repertoire samples came only from after the peak T cell response.

This chain connects TRBV4-2 to TRBJ1-2, with D unclear. This sequence originates from an adult who received the AZD1222 COVID-19 vaccine. The material was peripheral blood, obtained 28 days after the second AZD1222 dose. CDR3 sequence reads: CASSQERQQSVPDYGYTF. The DNA of the CDR3 is TGTGCCAGCAGCCAAGAAAGGCAACAGTCGGTCCCTGACTATGGCTACACCTTC.